This T cell receptor beta chain is from a study of blood T cell repertoires in COVID-19. Study background: The cDNA or gDNA used as material had been derived from T cells, B-cell-depleted T cells, or PBMCs.

The repertoire was sequenced with immunoSEQ multiplex PCR; TCRdb's copy has only in-frame clones and lacks some. Here the sample spans under 200,000 clones, more than 75% being singletons. CDR3 length: 14 amino acids. The V and J ends lost 0 bases and 5 bases respectively, with 12 bases between them. Germline CDR1 SGHRS, CDR2 YFSETQ. The sample consisted of peripheral blood. The sequence derives from a man between 18 and 35 years old with acute or convalescent COVID-19. V gene TRBV5-1 combines with J gene TRBJ2-7; possible D gene TRBD1, 5 bases. The chain's CDR3 is CASSLGEGVDEQYF. CDR3 sequence (DNA): TGCGCCAGCAGCTTGGGGGAAGGGGTTGACGAGCAGTACTTC. Together with reference TRBV5-1 and TRBJ2-7, the CDR3 gives the full variable domain: KAGVTQTPRYLIKTRGQQVTLSCSPISGHRSVSWYQQTPGQGLQFLFEYFSETQRNKGNFPGRFSGRQFSNSRSEMNVSTLELGDSALYLCASSLGEGVDEQYFGPGTRLTVT.